A selection of T cell receptor beta chains follows, all from one sample in a study of T cells in Graves' hyperthyroidism and ophthalmopathy. MiXCR, run by TCRdb on the multiplex PCR reads, gives a single entry per CDR3 protein. The sample records just under 750,000 distinct CDR3 sequences, under 45% being singletons. The material sequenced was blood. These receptors were taken from a woman aged 40 to 50 with Graves' hyperthyroidism. CDR3s include the opening cysteine and the closing phenylalanine or tryptophan. D genes are given only for firm matches. Size is omitted from some rows. Given values are once, few, many or a class for expanded clones.

V gene	clone size	D gene	CDR3 length	J gene	CDR3 protein	CDR3 DNA
TRBV19	many	-	15	TRBJ2-6	CASSTGPPYPNVLTF	TGTGCCAGTAGTACCGGACCGCCTTACCCCAACGTCCTGACTTTC
TRBV5-4	few	-	14	TRBJ1-1	CASSLSGLSTEAFF	TGTGCCAGCAGCTTGTCCGGCTTGAGCACTGAAGCTTTCTTT
TRBV7-2	few	-	15	TRBJ1-5	CASSLVQGGHQPQHF	TGTGCCAGCAGCTTAGTACAGGGTGGCCATCAGCCCCAGCATTTT
TRBV10-3	many	TRBD1	14	TRBJ1-2	CAISRDSANYGYTF	TGTGCCATCAGCAGGGACAGTGCCAACTATGGCTACACCTTC
TRBV19	many	-	17	TRBJ1-5	CASSSSIGGGDNQPQHF	TGTGCCAGTAGCAGTAGTATCGGGGGCGGGGACAATCAGCCCCAGCATTTT
TRBV29-1	many	-	13	TRBJ2-7	CSVRGAETYEQYF	TGCAGCGTTCGTGGAGCGGAAACCTACGAGCAGTACTTC
TRBV19	once	-	12	TRBJ2-2	CASSISPWELFF	TGTGCCAGTAGTATAAGTCCGTGGGAGCTGTTTTTT
TRBV5-8	-	-	13	TRBJ2-5	CASSSHTRETQYF	TGTGCCAGCAGCTCCCACACCCGGGAGACCCAGTACTTC
TRBV19	many	-	14	TRBJ1-3	CASSTYTGGNTIYF	TGTGCCAGTAGTACGTATACCGGTGGGAACACCATATATTTT
TRBV28	many	-	14	TRBJ1-5	CASSPSSGNQPQHF	TGTGCCAGCAGTCCCTCTTCAGGGAATCAGCCCCAGCATTTT
TRBV6-2/TRBV6-3	-	-	15	TRBJ2-5	CASRDDWTNQETQYF	TGTGCCAGTCGGGACGACTGGACCAACCAAGAGACCCAGTACTTC
TRBV6-6	-	-	15	TRBJ1-2	CASSPQPSGNYGYTF	TGTGCCAGCAGCCCACAACCCTCGGGAAACTATGGCTACACCTTC
TRBV7-9	-	TRBD1	14	TRBJ2-2	CASAQGANTGELFF	TGTGCCAGCGCTCAGGGGGCTAACACCGGGGAGCTGTTTTTT
TRBV7-2	few	-	14	TRBJ1-2	CASRTQRDNYGYTF	TGTGCCAGCAGAACCCAAAGGGATAACTATGGCTACACCTTC
TRBV7-9	few	-	13	TRBJ1-6	CASSGGGLEPLHF	TGTGCCAGCAGCGGAGGGGGTCTTGAACCCCTCCACTTT
TRBV6-4	few	-	14	TRBJ1-3	CASSEGPGGNTIYF	TGTGCCAGCAGTGAAGGTCCGGGTGGAAACACCATATATTTT
TRBV4-3	few	-	16	TRBJ2-7	CASSQQYKGGPGEQYF	TGCGCCAGCAGCCAACAGTATAAAGGTGGCCCTGGCGAGCAGTACTTC
TRBV7-2	-	-	13	TRBJ2-7	CASSYRGGYEQYF	TGTGCCAGCAGTTACCGGGGCGGTTACGAGCAGTACTTC
TRBV29-1	many	-	13	TRBJ1-1	CSGTRDLDTEAFF	TGCAGCGGGACCCGGGACCTGGACACTGAAGCTTTCTTT
TRBV25-1	many	TRBD1	14	TRBJ1-6	CASNTDRDNSPLHF	TGTGCCAGCAATACGGACAGGGACAATTCACCCCTCCACTTT
TRBV28	-	TRBD1	16	TRBJ1-2	CASSTGTASTGGGYTF	TGTGCCAGCAGTACTGGGACAGCTTCCACTGGGGGCGGCTACACCTTC
TRBV10-3	few	-	12	TRBJ2-7	CASSYGVYEQYF	TGTGCCAGCAGTTATGGGGTCTACGAGCAGTACTTC
TRBV6-5	-	TRBD1	16	TRBJ1-2	CASIKLGGTGGYGYTF	TGTGCCAGCATAAAGTTAGGTGGGACAGGAGGCTATGGCTACACCTTC
TRBV7-9	-	-	14	TRBJ1-1	CASSLGVNTGKAFF	TGTGCCAGCAGCTTAGGAGTGAACACAGGGAAAGCTTTCTTT